This T cell receptor beta chain was identified during a study of T cell responses to AZD1222 COVID-19 vaccine. Per the germline V gene, CDR1 is MGHRA and CDR2 is YSYEKL. The CDR3 spans 15 residues. V lost 5 bases and J lost 5; bases outside the gene matches: 3. Findings of the study overall: The study found vaccine-associated CD4 TCRs spanning spike, dominant at 160-218 and 743-854. Of spike-specific TCRs, nearly half reportedly target regions left unmutated in variants. Donors were chiefly white British, with a greater number of females, and clonal diversity was perhaps underestimated. Following two doses of AZD1222, Spike-specific TCR breadth and depth rose.

Here immunoSEQ multiplex PCR was the method, and the copy in TCRdb shows in-frame clones only, minus some. The table includes tens of thousands of clones, around nine tenths detected once. Concerning this clone: The antigen remains unidentified.

This specimen consisted of peripheral blood, obtained on day 0 of AZD1222 vaccination. The clonotype comes from an adult in good health. V usage is TRBV4-1 and J usage is TRBJ2-5, with 15 bases lining up with TRBD2. The CDR3 sequence is CASSSGLAGGETQYF. CDR3 nucleotides: TGCGCCAGCAGCTCCGGACTAGCGGGAGGGGAGACCCAGTACTTC.